This record covers a single T cell receptor beta chain. Repertoires were generated with immunoSEQ multiplex PCR, while TCRdb's copy carries only in-frame clones and drops some. The data show approximately 220,000 clones, roughly four fifths seen once. Germline V CDR1 and CDR2: PRHDT, FYEKMQ (reference sequence). V was trimmed by 5 bases and J by 4 bases, leaving 19 bases between them. The CDR3 has 16 residues. The data are from a study of blood T cell repertoires in COVID-19. The sample comprised peripheral blood. The genes are TRBV13 and TRBJ2-3; perhaps TRBD2 as D (6 bases). This clonotype was sampled from a woman in her thirties or forties with active or convalescent COVID-19. CDR3 protein: CASSTWTFPGADTQYF. CDR3 DNA: TGTGCCAGCAGCACCTGGACCTTCCCGGGAGCAGATACGCAGTATTTT. The full variable domain, rest sourced from reference TRBV13 and TRBJ2-3, is AAGVIQSPRHLIKEKRETATLKCYPIPRHDTVYWYQQGPGQDPQFLISFYEKMQSDKGSIPDRFSAQQFSDYHSELNMSSLELGDSALYFCASSTWTFPGADTQYFGPGTRLTVL.